This T cell receptor beta chain was captured by sequencing in a study of long-term antiretroviral therapy in people with HIV. Study-level results: Clones with expansion before ART led the repertoire at all time points. HIV repertoire CDR3 lengths ranged less widely than those of controls. ART was followed by higher diversity that remained below transplant donor controls.

On this clone itself: Its antigen is undetermined.

Germline CDR1 SEHNR, CDR2 FQNEAQ (reference sequence). V lost 5 bases, J lost 5 bases, and 14 bases lay in between. The CDR3 extends over 14 amino acids. Investigators performed immunoSEQ version v3.0 at survey level. Only in-frame clones appear in the TCRdb table, and some are missing; sequencing was by immunoSEQ multiplex PCR. The sample lists roughly 28,000 clones, roughly nine tenths occurring once. This receptor was identified in a man aged 40-50 years with HIV. This sequence joins TRBV7-9 and TRBJ2-3, with D possibly TRBD2 on 5 matching bases. This material consisted of unsorted PBMCs, taken roughly 2.7 years after starting antiretroviral therapy. The CDR3 DNA sequence: TGTGCCAGCAGCCTCGCGTCGGGGATAGATACGCAGTATTTT. Protein: CASSLASGIDTQYF.